The 14 T cell receptor beta chains reported below all come from one sample, sequenced in a study of T-cell reconstitution after alpha-beta-depleted transplantation in children (dated by TCRdb to between 2015 and 2016). The method behind the library was PCR. The sequencer listed for this sample is Illumina HiSeq 2500. To normalize quantification of the TCRbeta repertoire, the TCR libraries were built with molecular barcoding that relied on unique molecular identifiers. The public reads were quality trimmed at Q25 with fastp and then assembled into clones with MiXCR by TCRdb, keeping productive beta chains. Rows are combined by CDR3 protein, so each entry shows the most common genes and DNA. Here the sample has 780,000 or so distinct CDR3 sequences; about 16% occur a single time. The biggest ten clones account for under 6% of the sample. Read against the paper, the sample's treatment or condition label means: allogeneic hematopoietic cell transplantation with graft depleted of TCRalphabeta T cells and CD19 B cells.

Sequences were derived from PBMCs, mostly from graft donor cells, sampled 360 days after TCRalphabeta/CD19-depleted stem cell transplant. Receptor source: a male patient under 18 who had a stem cell transplant for acute lymphoblastic leukemia, so the T cells may come from the graft donor.

The chain couples TRBV6-2 or TRBV6-3 to TRBJ2-1; tentative D call: TRBD1 (6 bases). V lost 6 bases to trimming and J lost 6 bases, with 18 bases between them. The CDR3 has 15 amino acids. Germline CDR1 MNHEY, CDR2 SVGEGT. The CDR3 region has the DNA TGTGCCAGCAGCGTATATGGGACAAAACGCAATGAGCAGTTCTTC. This codes for CASSVYGTKRNEQFF.

J is TRBJ2-7 and V is TRBV4-2; tentatively, D is TRBD2 (6 bases). This CDR3 is 16 amino acids long. Per the germline V gene, CDR1 is LGHNA and CDR2 is YNFKEQ. Trimming removed 1 base from V and 2 bases from J, with 15 bases in between. For the CDR3, the DNA is TGTGCCAGCAGCCAAGCACCGGAGGGCAGCACCTACGAGCAGTACTTC. Residues: CASSQAPEGSTYEQYF.

This clonotype was seen more than once but under ten times. The junction differs from germline at one of its ends, possibly a read error. The chain links TRBV20-1 to TRBJ1-2; TRBD1 might be the D (5 bases). The CDR3 is made up of 14 amino acids. Germline lookup yields CDR1 DFQATT and CDR2 SNEGSKA (reference sequence). The CDR3 reads CSAGEGRSNYGYTF. The CDR3 DNA follows: TGCAGTGCTGGAGAGGGGAGATCAAACTATGGCTACACCTTC.

CDR3 sequence: CASSPAPYSNQPQHF. For the CDR3, the DNA is TGCGCCAGCAGCCCGGCCCCGTATAGCAATCAGCCCCAGCATTTT. The V gene is TRBV4-1, the J gene TRBJ1-5; D uncertain. V was cut by 4 bases and J by 0 bases, with 10 bases left in between. Germline V CDR1 and CDR2: MGHRA, YSYEKL. The CDR3 is 15 residues long.

The rearrangement uses TRBV20-1 and TRBJ1-5, with D possibly TRBD1 on 6 matching bases. Between the trimmed V and J ends, which lost 3 bases and 3 bases, there was a span of 18 bases. The germline V gene encodes CDR1 DFQATT and CDR2 SNEGSKA (reference sequence). This CDR3 has 16 residues. The CDR3 DNA reads as TGCAGTGCTAGTCCTTTCGACAGGAACTACAATCAGCCCCAGCATTTT. Translation: CSASPFDRNYNQPQHF.

The gene calls are TRBV14 and TRBJ2-1; 15 nucleotides align to TRBD2. After removal of 2 bases from V and 5 bases from J, the junction contained 10 bases not matched to a gene. CDR3 length: 19 residues. Germline CDR1 reads SGHDN; CDR2 reads FVKESK. CDR3 amino acids: CASSQKRRTSGRVDNEQFF. Written as DNA, the CDR3 is TGTGCCAGCAGCCAAAAGAGGAGGACTAGCGGGAGGGTCGACAATGAGCAGTTCTTC. Complete variable domain (other parts from reference TRBV14 and TRBJ2-1): EAGVTQFPSHSVIEKGQTVTLRCDPISGHDNLYWYRRVMGKEIKFLLHFVKESKQDESGMPNNRFLAERTGGTYSTLKVQPAELEDSGVYFCASSQKRRTSGRVDNEQFFGPGTRLTVL.

This clonotype has a handful of counts. V gene TRBV27 combines with J gene TRBJ1-5, with unresolved D. The CDR3 loop spans 13 amino acids. V was cut by 6 bases and J by 4 bases, with 10 bases left in between. Germline V gives CDR1 MNHEY, CDR2 SMNVEV (reference sequence). This chain's CDR3 is CASRISSNQPQHF. CDR3 coding DNA: TGTGCCAGCAGGATTTCCAGTAATCAGCCCCAGCATTTT.

The rearrangement links TRBV7-2 to TRBJ2-3; the D gene is possibly TRBD1 (5 bases). V was trimmed by 10 bases and J by 1 base, leaving 9 bases between them. Germline V CDR1 and CDR2: SGHTA, FQGNSA. The CDR3 covers 12 residues. The CDR3 loop is CANKQGTDTQYF. CDR3 bases: TGTGCCAACAAACAGGGCACAGATACGCAGTATTTT.

V and J are TRBV14 and TRBJ1-1; 9 bases align to TRBD1. Germline V CDR1 and CDR2: SGHDN, FVKESK. Trimming cost V 0 bases and J 4 bases; bases outside gene matches: 12. This CDR3 is 18 amino acids long. The CDR3 DNA sequence: TGTGCCAGCAGCCAAGAGGTCGCGGACAGGGGATTCAGCACTGAAGCTTTCTTT. Amino acids: CASSQEVADRGFSTEAFF.

This sequence joins TRBV30 and TRBJ1-5; TRBD1 is a possible D gene (6 bases). Deletions cut 3 bases from V and 3 bases from J, with 9 bases between. This CDR3 has 13 residues. Germline V gene lookup returns CDR1 GTSNPN and CDR2 SVGIG (reference sequence). The chain's CDR3 is CAWRDSLNQPQHF. CDR3 DNA sequence: TGTGCCTGGAGGGACAGCCTCAATCAGCCCCAGCATTTT.

This clonotype was observed a handful of times. This sequence joins TRBV29-1 and TRBJ1-1, with D perhaps TRBD1 (5 bases). Germline CDR1 is SQVTM and CDR2 is ANQGSEA. The V and J ends lost 6 bases and 4 bases respectively, with 12 bases between them. This CDR3 contains 12 residues. CDR3 nucleotides: TGCAGCGTGGATAGAGGGGTCACTGAAGCTTTCTTT. Translating gives CSVDRGVTEAFF.

V and J are TRBV4-1 and TRBJ2-2; possibly TRBD1 for D (6 bases). V dropped 4 bases and J dropped 4 bases, with 16 bases sitting between them. Germline values: CDR1 MGHRA, CDR2 YSYEKL. The CDR3 loop spans 16 amino acids. As DNA, the CDR3 is TGCGCCAGCAGCCCTCCTTTACAGGGTCGCACCGGGGAGCTGTTTTTT. Its protein is CASSPPLQGRTGELFF.

The chain links TRBV6-2 or TRBV6-3 to TRBJ2-7, with TRBD2 matching 8 bases. The germline CDR1 and CDR2 sequences are MNHEY and SVGEGT. The CDR3 length is 16 residues. After removal of 10 bases from V and 3 bases from J, the junction contained 17 bases not matched to a gene. The CDR3 DNA reads TGTGCCATCTCTGAGGCGGGAGGATTTCCCTTCTACGAGCAGTACTTC. Residues: CAISEAGGFPFYEQYF.

This clonotype was seen only a few times. The chain uses TRBV10-3 and TRBJ1-6; D is unclear. Germline CDR1 and CDR2: ENHRY and SYGVKD. The ends were cut back, 7 bases at V and 6 bases at J, with 16 bases in the middle. This CDR3 region has 15 residues. CDR3 in amino acids: CAINQPDGPNSPLHF. CDR3 bases: TGTGCCATCAACCAGCCGGACGGGCCTAATTCACCCCTCCACTTT.